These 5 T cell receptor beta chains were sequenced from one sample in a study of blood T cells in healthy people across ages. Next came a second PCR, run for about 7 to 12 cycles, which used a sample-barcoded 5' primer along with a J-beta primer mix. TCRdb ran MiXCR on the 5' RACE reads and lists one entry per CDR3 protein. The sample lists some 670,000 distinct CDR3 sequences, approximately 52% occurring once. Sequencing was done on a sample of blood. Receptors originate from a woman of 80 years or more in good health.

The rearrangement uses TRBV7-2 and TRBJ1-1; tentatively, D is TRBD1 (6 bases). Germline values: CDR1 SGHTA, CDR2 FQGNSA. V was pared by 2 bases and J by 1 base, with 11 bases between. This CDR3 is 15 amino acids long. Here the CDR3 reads CASSLQPRGNTEAFF. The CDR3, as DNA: TGTGCCAGCAGCTTACAGCCCAGGGGGAACACTGAAGCTTTCTTT. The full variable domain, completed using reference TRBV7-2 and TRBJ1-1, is GAGVSQSPSNKVTEKGKDVELRCDPISGHTALYWYRQSLGQGLEFLIYFQGNSAPDKSGLPSDRFSAERTGGSVSTLTIQRTQQEDSAVYLCASSLQPRGNTEAFFGQGTRLTVV.

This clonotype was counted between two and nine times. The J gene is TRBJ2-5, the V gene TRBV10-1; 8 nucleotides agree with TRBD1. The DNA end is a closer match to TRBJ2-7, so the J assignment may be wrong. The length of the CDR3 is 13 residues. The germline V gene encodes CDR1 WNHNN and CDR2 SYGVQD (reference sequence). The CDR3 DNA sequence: TGCGCCAGCAGTGATAACAGGGGGGACGAGCAGTACTTC. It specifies CASSDNRGDEQYF.

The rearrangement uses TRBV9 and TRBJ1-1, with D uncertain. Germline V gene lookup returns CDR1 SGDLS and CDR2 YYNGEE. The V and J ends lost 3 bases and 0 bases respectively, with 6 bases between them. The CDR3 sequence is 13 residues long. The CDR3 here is CASSANVNTEAFF. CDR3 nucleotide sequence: TGTGCCAGCAGCGCTAATGTGAACACTGAAGCTTTCTTT.

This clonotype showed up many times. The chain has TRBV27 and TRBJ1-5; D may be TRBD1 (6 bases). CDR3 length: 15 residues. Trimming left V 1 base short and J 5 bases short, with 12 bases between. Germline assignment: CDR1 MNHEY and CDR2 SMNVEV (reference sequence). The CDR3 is CASSLFGDTYQPQHF. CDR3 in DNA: TGTGCCAGCAGTTTATTTGGGGACACTTATCAGCCCCAGCATTTT.

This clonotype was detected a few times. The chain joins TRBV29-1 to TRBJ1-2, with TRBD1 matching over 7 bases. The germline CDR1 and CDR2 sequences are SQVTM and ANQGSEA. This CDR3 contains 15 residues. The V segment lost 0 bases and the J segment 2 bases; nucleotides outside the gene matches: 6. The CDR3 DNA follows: TGCAGCGTTGAAGATGGGACAGAGCTAAACTATGGCTACACCTTC. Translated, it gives CSVEDGTELNYGYTF.